This T cell receptor beta chain is drawn from a study of T cells in Graves' hyperthyroidism and ophthalmopathy. Trimming took 7 bases from V and 3 from J; bases not matched to a gene: 10. This CDR3 spans 16 amino acids. Template material for amplifying TCR beta CDR3 regions consisted of RNA transcripts. Initially, a first-round RT-PCR of the TCR CDR3 employed the HTBI primer set. Each CDR3 protein gets one entry after TCRdb re-called the multiplex PCR reads with MiXCR. The table includes around 620,000 distinct CDR3 sequences, roughly 15% detected once. Concerning this clonotype itself: Antigen specificity is unknown.

The definition of stable Graves' hyperthyroidism was no ophthalmopathy progression within 18 months. Cells are PBMCs isolated from around 10 ml of fresh blood. Study-wide points: The model forecast ophthalmopathy, anticipating it by a median around 6.9 months before onset. A model using 13 V-J features told ophthalmopathy apart from stable hyperthyroidism.

This TCR derives from a woman aged 30 to 39 with Graves' hyperthyroidism. The rearrangement joins TRBV12-3 or TRBV12-4 to TRBJ2-2, with 8 bases that match TRBD2. The sample was blood. The CDR3 DNA reads as TGTGCCAGCAACACCGGGGGGGGAGGTTACACCGGGGAGCTGTTTTTT. This gives the protein CASNTGGGGYTGELFF.